A selection of T cell receptor beta chains follows, all from one sample in a study of OX40 agonist ivuxolimab in advanced cancers. Data came from immunoSEQ multiplex PCR; TCRdb stores just in-frame clones and leaves some out. The table has tens of thousands of clones, roughly 86% seen once. Here the sequenced sample was CD4+ or CD8+ T cells sorted from blood, taken in a trial of the OX40 agonist ivuxolimab. Receptors were obtained from an adult with an advanced solid tumor such as melanoma, head and neck, liver or kidney cancer. Each CDR3 is given with its conserved first and last residue. The D gene is left open where the match is weak. Size is omitted from some rows. Given values are once, few, many or a class for expanded clones.

>TRBV21-1|TRBJ1-5|-|-
CASSQDLRANQPQHF
TGTGCCAGCAGCCAAGATCTCAGGGCAAATCAGCCCCAGCATTTT
>TRBV7-8|TRBJ2-7|-|-
CASYKAGTATYEQYF
TGTGCCAGCTATAAGGCCGGGACGGCGACCTACGAGCAGTACTTC
>TRBV11-2|TRBJ2-5|-|-
CASSWGETQYF
TGTGCCAGCAGCTGGGGGGAGACCCAGTACTTC
>TRBV5-1|TRBJ2-7|-|-
CASSFYSQGQDEQYF
TGCGCCAGCAGCTTTTACTCCCAAGGTCAGGACGAGCAGTACTTC
>TRBV29-1|TRBJ1-1|-|-
CSATPGHPSLNTEAFF
TGCAGCGCTACACCGGGACATCCCTCACTAAACACTGAAGCTTTCTTT
>TRBV25-1|TRBJ1-2|-|-
CASSEYRGTTHDGYTF
TGTGCCAGCAGTGAATATCGTGGGACAACTCACGACGGCTACACCTTC
>TRBV27|TRBJ1-1|TRBD1|-
CASSLSGTVNTEAFF
TGTGCCAGCAGTTTATCCGGGACAGTAAACACTGAAGCTTTCTTT
>TRBV28|TRBJ2-7|-|-
CASGEGGEQYF
TGTGCCAGCGGTGAGGGGGGCGAGCAGTACTTC
>TRBV9|TRBJ2-7|TRBD2|-
CASSVAGGPYEQYF
TGTGCCAGCAGCGTAGCGGGGGGGCCCTACGAGCAGTACTTC
>TRBV15|TRBJ2-1|TRBD2|once
CATSSPIRRGSSYNEQFF
TGTGCCACCAGCAGTCCAATACGGCGGGGGTCCTCCTACAATGAGCAGTTCTTC
>TRBV12-5|TRBJ1-1|-|-
CASGFSKTDHMNTEAFF
TGTGCTAGTGGTTTCTCTAAGACAGACCACATGAACACTGAAGCTTTCTTT
>TRBV7-9|TRBJ2-2|-|-
CASSFGSGELFF
TGTGCCAGCAGCTTTGGATCCGGGGAGCTGTTTTTT
>TRBV5-1|TRBJ1-1|-|-
CASSLGLMNTEAFF
TGCGCCAGCAGCTTGGGACTGATGAACACTGAAGCTTTCTTT
>TRBV13|TRBJ1-1|-|-
CASSSGGRLEAFF
TGTGCCAGCAGCTCCGGGGGACGATTGGAAGCTTTCTTT
>TRBV7-9|TRBJ2-5|-|-
CASSDTGLQETQYF
TGTGCCAGCAGCGATACGGGACTCCAAGAGACCCAGTACTTC
>TRBV4-1|TRBJ2-3|-|-
CASSQAGERTDTQYF
TGCGCCAGCAGCCAAGCGGGGGAGCGCACAGATACGCAGTATTTT
>TRBV11-2|TRBJ2-5|-|-
CASSLLGQPQETQYF
TGTGCCAGCAGCCTTCTAGGACAGCCCCAAGAGACCCAGTACTTC
>TRBV5-1|TRBJ2-7|-|-
CATTTGAGYEQYF
TGCGCCACCACGACAGGCGCCGGCTACGAGCAGTACTTC
>TRBV27|TRBJ2-3|-|-
CASSLGGTDTQYF
TGTGCCAGCAGTTTAGGGGGCACAGATACGCAGTATTTT